These T cell receptor beta chains were read from a single sample in a study of control samples from healthy donors and cancer patients. Using immunoSEQ multiplex PCR, the repertoire was profiled, and TCRdb retains in-frame clones only, with some absent. This sample has about 150,000 clones, with 80% to 95% found just once. Sequencing used blood. These receptors were taken from a man aged 18 to 30 in good health. The CDR3 runs from the conserved cysteine through the conserved F or W. A D gene is named only where the DNA matches it firmly. For some rows the clone size is stated as once, few or many, or as a class when expanded; others skip it.

D gene: .; clone size: .; V gene: TRBV4-3; CDR3 length: 16; J gene: TRBJ1-2; CDR3 DNA: TGCGCCAGCAGCCAAGATTGGGGGGCAGCTGGCTATGGCTACACCTTC; CDR3 protein: CASSQDWGAAGYGYTF
D gene: .; clone size: .; V gene: TRBV7-9; CDR3 length: 13; J gene: TRBJ2-2; CDR3 DNA: TGTGCCAGCAGCTTAGAGTCCCCGGGGGAGCTGTTTTTT; CDR3 protein: CASSLESPGELFF
D gene: TRBD2; clone size: .; V gene: TRBV5-1; CDR3 length: 14; J gene: TRBJ2-7; CDR3 DNA: TGCGCCAGCAGCTTGGTGGGAGGGCCCTACGAGCAGTACTTC; CDR3 protein: CASSLVGGPYEQYF
D gene: .; clone size: .; V gene: TRBV5-1; CDR3 length: 15; J gene: TRBJ1-6; CDR3 DNA: TGCGCCAGCAGCTTGGCGGAAGGGCAGGATTCACCCCTCCACTTT; CDR3 protein: CASSLAEGQDSPLHF
D gene: .; clone size: few; V gene: TRBV5-1; CDR3 length: 14; J gene: TRBJ2-2; CDR3 DNA: TGCGCCAGCAGCTTCAGCCCGAACACCGGGGAGCTGTTTTTT; CDR3 protein: CASSFSPNTGELFF
D gene: .; clone size: .; V gene: TRBV29-1; CDR3 length: 13; J gene: TRBJ2-1; CDR3 DNA: TGCAGCGTCAAAGCCCCATATCAGAACGAGCAGTTCTTC; CDR3 protein: CSVKAPYQNEQFF
D gene: TRBD1; clone size: .; V gene: TRBV4-1; CDR3 length: 14; J gene: TRBJ1-1; CDR3 DNA: TGCGCCAGCAGCCCTCCAGGGACAGGGAGGGAAGCTTTCTTT; CDR3 protein: CASSPPGTGREAFF
D gene: .; clone size: .; V gene: TRBV2; CDR3 length: 13; J gene: TRBJ2-1; CDR3 DNA: TGTGCCAGCAGTGACATTCGGCGATTCGAGCAGTTCTTC; CDR3 protein: CASSDIRRFEQFF
D gene: .; clone size: once; V gene: TRBV28; CDR3 length: 15; J gene: TRBJ2-3; CDR3 DNA: TGTGCCAGCAGTTCCGCCCTAGGGCACACAGATACGCAGTATTTT; CDR3 protein: CASSSALGHTDTQYF
D gene: TRBD1; clone size: .; V gene: TRBV25-1; CDR3 length: 16; J gene: TRBJ1-1; CDR3 DNA: TGTGCCAGCAGTGAATCCCCCGGACAGGGGCGCACTGAAGCTTTCTTT; CDR3 protein: CASSESPGQGRTEAFF
D gene: TRBD1; clone size: .; V gene: TRBV28; CDR3 length: 16; J gene: TRBJ1-4; CDR3 DNA: TGTGCCAGCAGTTTTTATCAGGGGGCAACTAATGAAAAACTGTTTTTT; CDR3 protein: CASSFYQGATNEKLFF
D gene: TRBD2; clone size: .; V gene: TRBV28; CDR3 length: 18; J gene: TRBJ2-6; CDR3 DNA: TGTGCCAGCTCCCGGGGGGGAGGGATAAGATCTGGGGCCAACGTCCTGACTTTC; CDR3 protein: CASSRGGGIRSGANVLTF
D gene: TRBD2; clone size: .; V gene: TRBV5-1; CDR3 length: 17; J gene: TRBJ2-2; CDR3 DNA: TGCGCCAGCAGCTTGGGGTCTAGCGGACCTAACACCGGGGAGCTGTTTTTT; CDR3 protein: CASSLGSSGPNTGELFF
D gene: .; clone size: .; V gene: TRBV20-1; CDR3 length: 13; J gene: TRBJ2-1; CDR3 DNA: TGCAGTGCTAGTCGGCTCCTTCTCAATGAGCAGTTCTTC; CDR3 protein: CSASRLLLNEQFF
D gene: .; clone size: .; V gene: TRBV5-1; CDR3 length: 14; J gene: TRBJ1-5; CDR3 DNA: TGCGCCAGCAGCTTTGGAGTTGGCAATCAGCCCCAGCATTTT; CDR3 protein: CASSFGVGNQPQHF
D gene: .; clone size: .; V gene: TRBV24-1; CDR3 length: 17; J gene: TRBJ2-1; CDR3 DNA: TGTGCCACCAGTCCAGCCCTGGGCGGGGCGACTTACAATGAGCAGTTCTTC; CDR3 protein: CATSPALGGATYNEQFF
D gene: .; clone size: once; V gene: TRBV7-6; CDR3 length: 17; J gene: TRBJ2-7; CDR3 DNA: TGTGCCAGCAGCCCACAGAGACCGGGACCCAATTCCTACGAGCAGTACTTC; CDR3 protein: CASSPQRPGPNSYEQYF
D gene: .; clone size: .; V gene: TRBV27; CDR3 length: 13; J gene: TRBJ2-7; CDR3 DNA: TGTGCCAGCAGTTTCTTTCGGGGCTACGAGCAGTACTTC; CDR3 protein: CASSFFRGYEQYF
D gene: .; clone size: .; V gene: TRBV3-1/TRBV3-2; CDR3 length: 14; J gene: TRBJ1-4; CDR3 DNA: TGTGCCAGCAGCCATCCCCGAACAAATGAAAAACTGTTTTTT; CDR3 protein: CASSHPRTNEKLFF
D gene: TRBD1; clone size: few; V gene: TRBV7-2; CDR3 length: 13; J gene: TRBJ2-5; CDR3 DNA: TGTGCCAGCAGCGACAGGGGGGCAGAGACCCAGTACTTC; CDR3 protein: CASSDRGAETQYF
D gene: .; clone size: .; V gene: TRBV11-2; CDR3 length: 17; J gene: TRBJ1-1; CDR3 DNA: TGTGCCAGCAGCTCCCGGCCAGGGCAGAGCATGAACACTGAAGCTTTCTTT; CDR3 protein: CASSSRPGQSMNTEAFF
D gene: .; clone size: .; V gene: TRBV3-1/TRBV3-2; CDR3 length: 13; J gene: TRBJ2-3; CDR3 DNA: TGTGCCAGCAGCCAAGCCGGGCCAGATACGCAGTATTTT; CDR3 protein: CASSQAGPDTQYF
D gene: .; clone size: .; V gene: TRBV9; CDR3 length: 14; J gene: TRBJ1-2; CDR3 DNA: TGTGCCAGCAGCGTAGGAGACAGGTCGTATGGCTACACCTTC; CDR3 protein: CASSVGDRSYGYTF
D gene: TRBD1; clone size: .; V gene: TRBV13; CDR3 length: 16; J gene: TRBJ2-7; CDR3 DNA: TGTGCCAGCAGCCCGTTGCCAGGGGGCGCGATCCGGGAGCAGTACTTC; CDR3 protein: CASSPLPGGAIREQYF
D gene: TRBD2; clone size: .; V gene: TRBV6-1; CDR3 length: 17; J gene: TRBJ2-3; CDR3 DNA: TGTGCCAGCAGTGCGGGGCTAGCGGGGGGGCAAGCGGATACGCAGTATTTT; CDR3 protein: CASSAGLAGGQADTQYF
D gene: TRBD2; clone size: .; V gene: TRBV18; CDR3 length: 17; J gene: TRBJ2-1; CDR3 DNA: TGTGCCAGCTCATTAACCCTAGCTGGGGGGGATGCGAATGAGCAGTTCTTC; CDR3 protein: CASSLTLAGGDANEQFF
D gene: .; clone size: .; V gene: TRBV7-8; CDR3 length: 16; J gene: TRBJ2-3; CDR3 DNA: TGTGCCAGCAGCCAGGGGGGCGGGTCCGGGAAATATACGCAGTATTTT; CDR3 protein: CASSQGGGSGKYTQYF
D gene: TRBD1; clone size: .; V gene: TRBV27; CDR3 length: 15; J gene: TRBJ1-1; CDR3 DNA: TGTGCCAGCAGTTTATACGGGACAGGGGGCGATGAAGCTTTCTTT; CDR3 protein: CASSLYGTGGDEAFF